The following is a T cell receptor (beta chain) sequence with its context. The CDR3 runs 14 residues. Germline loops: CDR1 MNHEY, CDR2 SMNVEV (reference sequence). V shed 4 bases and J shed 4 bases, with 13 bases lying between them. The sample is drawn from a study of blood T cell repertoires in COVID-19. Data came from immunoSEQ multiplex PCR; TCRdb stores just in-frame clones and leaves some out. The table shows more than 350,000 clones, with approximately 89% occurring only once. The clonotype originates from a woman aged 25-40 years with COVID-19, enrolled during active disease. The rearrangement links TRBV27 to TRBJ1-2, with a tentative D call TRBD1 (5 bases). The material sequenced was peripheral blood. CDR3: CASSSGLSLYGYTF. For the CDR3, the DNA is TGTGCCAGCAGTTCGGGACTTTCCCTCTATGGCTACACCTTC.